The 20 T cell receptor delta chains in this list originate from one sample, sequenced in a study of gamma-delta T cells after stem cell transplantation. TCRdb fed the RT-PCR reads into CATT to redo clone calling. This table has 1,700 or so delta-chain clones, about 4% appearing once. Input material: gamma-delta T cells. These receptors were taken from a human donor. It is not recorded whose cells these are; they may come from a transplant donor.

In regard to this clone: The TCRdb protein, from a much larger clone, departs from this DNA's translation at residue 12, likely by read error; the protein shown derives from the DNA. This chain joins TRDV1 and TRDJ1; D is perhaps TRDD2 (5 bases). The CDR3 sequence is 21 residues long. Trimming took off 5 bases at V and 0 bases at J, with 31 bases between the two ends. Germline assignment: CDR1 TSWWSYY and CDR2 QGS. This CDR3 is CALGPRVLHVLRDPYTDKLIF. CDR3 DNA: TGTGCTCTTGGGCCCCGGGTCCTTCATGTACTGAGGGACCCGTACACCGATAAACTCATCTTT.

Concerning this clone: The amino acid sequence in TCRdb belongs to a much larger clone and departs from this DNA's translation at residue 7, likely a sequencing read error; the sequence shown is translated from the DNA. This chain links TRDV2 with TRDJ1; D ambiguous. The ends were cut back, 0 bases at V and 4 bases at J, with 11 bases in the middle. The length of the CDR3 is 14 residues. Germline lookup yields CDR1 GEAIGNYY and CDR2 EKD. The CDR3 sequence is CACDTMVGRDKLIF. In DNA, the CDR3 is TGTGCCTGTGACACCATGGTGGGCCGCGATAAACTCATCTTT.

This clone was found a few times. The TCRdb record carries a much larger clone's protein, which differs from this DNA's translation at residue 10; a read error is the likely cause, and the protein listed here is the DNA translation. This chain connects TRDV2 to TRDJ3; 8 bases match TRDD3. The CDR3 contains 23 residues. Germline CDR1 reads GEAIGNYY; CDR2 reads EKD. V was clipped by 3 bases and J by 0 bases; unmatched bases: 21. The CDR3 loop is CACDAGYWGVQDGGSWDTRQMFF. The CDR3 DNA reads TGTGCCTGTGACGCGGGATACTGGGGGGTACAAGACGGAGGCTCCTGGGACACCCGACAGATGTTTTTC.

In this sample, this clone turned up a few times. This is likely an artifact of a read error, given a far larger clone one base away. The same CDR3 arises from other DNA sequences in this sample as well. The chain links TRAV29/DV5 to TRDJ1; 8 nucleotides match TRDD3. CDR1 is NSMFDY and CDR2 is ISSIKDK in the germline V gene. There are 20 residues in the CDR3. CDR3 DNA sequence: TGTGCAGCAAGCGCGCGGGATTTCCGACTGTGGGGGATCCTCACCGACAAACTCATCTTT. This translates into CAASARDFRLWGILTDKLIF.

Comments on this clone: TCRdb shows a much larger clone's protein in place of this DNA's translation, and the two differ at residue 15, likely through a read error; the protein shown is translated from the DNA. The chain has TRDV2 and TRDJ1, with 7 bases matching TRDD3. CDR3 length equals 17 residues. Germline CDR1 and CDR2: GEAIGNYY and EKD. CDR3 sequence reads: CACDTLLPTGATDKPIF. In DNA form, the CDR3 reads TGTGCCTGTGACACCCTCCTCCCCACTGGGGCCACCGATAAACCCATCTTT.

Turning to this clone: This is likely an artifact of a read error, given a far larger clone one base away. Other nucleotide sequences in the sample specify the same CDR3. The CDR3 reads CALGEWGWEITDKLIF. The CDR3 bases are TGTGCTCTTGGGGAATGGGGGTGGGAGATCACCGATAAACTCATCTTT. The genes are TRDV1 and TRDJ1; perhaps TRDD3 as D (6 bases). The CDR3 contains 16 residues. V was clipped by 2 bases and J by 1 base, with 14 bases between them. Germline V gene data show CDR1 as TSWWSYY and CDR2 as QGS.

This clone is termed medium-sized. Since a far larger clone is one base different, this is likely a read error. At the DNA level, this CDR3 is encoded by other sequences in the same sample as well. V is TRDV1 and J is TRDJ1; 9 nucleotides line up with TRDD3. This CDR3 comprises 28 residues. CDR1 and CDR2 (germline): TSWWSYY, QGS. As DNA, the CDR3 is TGTGCCCTTGGGGAAGCCGATCTTCCTTCTCCCCCTACTGGGGATACGCCTTTGGGGTTTGGAACTACCGATAAACTCATCTTT. Translation: CALGEADLPSPPTGDTPLGFGTTDKLIF.

A word on this clone: One base separates it from a far larger clone, so it is likely a read error. The chain uses TRDV1 and TRDJ1; D not certain. The germline V gene encodes CDR1 TSWWSYY and CDR2 QGS. V lost 4 bases and J 0 bases, leaving 21 bases between the germline ends. The CDR3 is 18 residues long. CDR3 region: CALGGMVYLPSYTDKLIF. Written as DNA, the CDR3 is TGTGCTCTTGGGGGGATGGTATACTTACCCTCGTACACCGATAAACTCATCTTT.

This clone turned up a few times. This sequence is one base from a far larger clone and is likely a read error. The rearrangement links TRDV1 to TRDJ1; 9 bases map to TRDD3. Germline V gene lookup returns CDR1 TSWWSYY and CDR2 QGS. The CDR3 runs to 21 residues. CDR3: CALGEPPNPYWGREYTDILIF. CDR3 DNA sequence: TGTGCTCTTGGGGAACCGCCCAACCCGTACTGGGGGAGAGAGTACACCGATATACTCATCTTT.

A few counts support this clone. This likely reflects a read error, since a far larger clone is one base away. This CDR3 is also generated by other DNA sequences in the sample. The chain has TRDV1 and TRDJ1, with a weak D call TRDD3 (5 bases). The CDR3 extends over 19 amino acids. Germline CDR1 and CDR2: TSWWSYY and QGS. The ends were cut back, 3 bases at V and 0 bases at J, with 23 bases in the middle. The chain's CDR3 is CALGDTPTGGPTYTDKLIF. Here the CDR3 DNA reads TGTGCTCTTGGGGACACCCCGACCGGGGGGCCAACGTACACCGATAAACTCATCTTT.

This clone was found a few times. The protein that TCRdb holds for this DNA derives from a much larger clone and differs from the translated DNA at residue 12, which likely indicates a read error; the protein shown here is translated from the DNA. V usage is TRDV1 and J usage is TRDJ1; 8 bases agree with TRDD3. V gave up 7 bases and J gave up 3 bases; unmatched junction bases: 16. The germline CDR1 and CDR2 sequences are TSWWSYY and QGS. This CDR3 region has 17 residues. As DNA, the CDR3 is TGTGCTCTTGTAGTACCCAAGGGCCCTGGGGGACCCGATAAACTCATCTTT. Encoded protein: CALVVPKGPGGPDKLIF.

This clone counts as medium-sized. The rearrangement links TRDV1 to TRDJ1, with D unclear. CDR1 is TSWWSYY, CDR2 QGS, per germline. V lost 0 bases to trimming and J lost 12 bases, with 17 bases between them. The CDR3 consists of 14 residues. DNA for the CDR3: TGTGCTCTTGGGGAACTAGACGGGGCCGGGGTTTTCATCTTT. This sequence encodes CALGELDGAGVFIF.

In its sample, this clone is hyperexpanded. The identical CDR3 is also encoded by other nucleotide sequences in the sample. V and J are TRDV1 and TRDJ1, with 11 nucleotides matching TRDD3. The germline gives CDR1 TSWWSYY, CDR2 QGS. Trimming took 1 base from V and 4 from J; bases not matched to a gene: 14. The CDR3 loop spans 19 amino acids. The CDR3 loop is CALGEPAFLETGGYDKLIF. In DNA form, the CDR3 reads TGTGCTCTTGGGGAACCTGCCTTCCTAGAGACTGGGGGATACGATAAACTCATCTTT.

This clone has more than one count but fewer than ten. A much larger clonotype is one base distant, so this may be a read error. The sample carries other DNA sequences with the same CDR3. The chain uses TRDV1 and TRDJ1; 7 nucleotides agree with TRDD3. The ends lost 0 bases at V and 1 base at J; junction bases unmatched: 35. Germline V lookup: CDR1 TSWWSYY, CDR2 QGS. This CDR3 contains 26 residues. The CDR3 sequence: CALGELPWLRTSYWGIRTLFTDKLIF. The DNA for the CDR3 is TGTGCTCTTGGGGAACTACCTTGGCTAAGGACCTCGTACTGGGGTATACGAACCCTCTTCACCGATAAACTCATCTTT.

This clone was seen a few times. The protein recorded in TCRdb matches a much larger clone and deviates from this DNA's translation at residue 15, suggesting a read error; the protein here is obtained by translating the DNA. The chain recombines TRDV2 with TRDJ3; 12 nucleotides agree with TRDD3. The CDR3 covers 23 residues. Germline V gene lookup returns CDR1 GEAIGNYY and CDR2 EKD. The ends lost 3 bases at V and 2 bases at J; junction bases unmatched: 19. The CDR3 region has the DNA TGTGCCTGTGACGCGGGATACTGGGGGATACAAGACGGAGGCGCCTGGGACACCCGACAGATGTTTTTC. Protein: CACDAGYWGIQDGGAWDTRQMFF.

This clone showed up just a few times. A far bigger clonotype differs at one base, so this is likely a read error. Other DNA sequences of this sample code for an identical CDR3. The genes are TRDV1 and TRDJ1, with D possibly TRDD3 on 6 matching bases. The V and J ends lost 2 bases and 8 bases respectively, with 30 bases between them. Germline assignment: CDR1 TSWWSYY and CDR2 QGS. This CDR3 has 19 amino acids. CDR3 coding DNA: TGTGCTCTTGGGGAAGCCATCCTTGGTCTACCGCTGGGGATCGACAAACTCATCTTT. It yields the protein CALGEAILGLPLGIDKLIF.

For this clone: The identical CDR3 is also encoded by other nucleotide sequences in the sample. The rearrangement links TRDV1 to TRDJ1, with 9 bases identical to TRDD3. V lost 1 base, J lost 4 bases, and 28 bases stayed unmatched. Germline V gives CDR1 TSWWSYY, CDR2 QGS. The CDR3 sequence is 23 residues long. In nucleotides, the CDR3 is TGTGCTCTTGGGGAACGGATCCTGCTCGTACTGGGGGACCTACTAAGGGGCCTCGATAAACTCATCTTT. This gives the protein CALGERILLVLGDLLRGLDKLIF.

A note on this clone: This sequence is one base from a far larger clone and is likely a read error. In the same sample, other DNA sequences code for this CDR3. The chain joins TRDV1 to TRDJ1; TRDD3 matches 9 bases. The CDR3 runs 23 residues. Germline CDR1 is TSWWSYY and CDR2 is QGS. The V segment lost 2 bases and the J segment 0 bases; nucleotides outside the gene matches: 25. The CDR3 region has the DNA TGTGCTCTTGGGGAAATAGGTCAGTCCTACAAAGTACTGGGGGAGTCGTACACCGATAAACTCATCTTT. Its protein product is CALGEIGQSYKVLGESYTDKLIF.

On this clone: The TCRdb record carries a much larger clone's protein, which differs from this DNA's translation at residue 12; a read error is the likely cause, and the protein listed here is the DNA translation. V and J are TRDV1 and TRDJ1; 10 bases agree with TRDD3. Per the germline V gene, CDR1 is TSWWSYY and CDR2 is QGS. V gave up 7 bases and J gave up 4 bases; unmatched junction bases: 15. The CDR3 is made up of 17 amino acids. The CDR3 spells CALVVPKGPGGYDKLIF. The CDR3 DNA follows: TGTGCTCTTGTAGTACCCAAGGGCCCTGGGGGATACGATAAACTCATCTTT.

This clone was picked up a small number of times. Compared with germline, one end of the junction differs, possibly owing to a read error. Other DNA sequences within the sample encode an identical CDR3. The chain employs TRDV1 and TRDJ1, with TRDD3 identical over 12 bases. The length of the CDR3 is 23 residues. Germline values: CDR1 TSWWSYY, CDR2 QGS. Here the CDR3 reads CALGDPPLFRYWGILYDTDELIF. The CDR3, as DNA: TGTGCTCTTGGGGACCCCCCCCTCTTCCGCTACTGGGGGATACTCTATGACACCGATGAACTCATTTTT.